These 10 T cell receptor beta chains originate from one sample sequenced in a study of blood T cell repertoires in COVID-19. The table came from immunoSEQ multiplex PCR; TCRdb's copy has only in-frame clones and leaves some out. The sample has a few hundred thousand clones, roughly 90% seen once. The sample comprised peripheral blood. The origin of the receptors is a man younger than 30 who had recovered from COVID-19.

The chain is built from TRBV2 and TRBJ2-1; TRBD2 aligns across 7 bases. Germline V lookup: CDR1 SNHLY, CDR2 FYNNEI. The length of the CDR3 is 13 residues. The V gene end was trimmed by 3 bases and the J gene end by 6 bases; junction bases not matched to a gene: 2. The CDR3 bases are TGTGCCAGCAGTGAGGGGGGGATCAATGAGCAGTTCTTC. It encodes CASSEGGINEQFF.

The chain is built from TRBV2 and TRBJ1-6; 9 nucleotides line up with TRBD1. Germline V gene lookup returns CDR1 SNHLY and CDR2 FYNNEI. This CDR3 comprises 15 residues. J was trimmed by 10 bases and V by 5 bases; bases with no gene match: 9. The CDR3 DNA follows: TGTGCCAGCAGTCTTACAGGGGGCGAGGGATCACCCCTCCACTTT. Its protein product is CASSLTGGEGSPLHF.

J is TRBJ2-1 and V is TRBV10-3; 15 positions agree with TRBD2. V was clipped by 6 bases and J by 7 bases; unmatched bases: 1. CDR3 length: 14 amino acids. CDR1 is ENHRY, CDR2 SYGVKD, per germline. CDR3 sequence reads: CAISGLAGGNEQFF. For the CDR3, the DNA is TGTGCCATCAGCGGACTAGCGGGGGGGAATGAGCAGTTCTTC.

This clone was recorded once. This chain connects TRBV7-6 to TRBJ1-1, with 11 bases aligning to TRBD1. V lost 4 bases to trimming and J lost 6 bases; unmatched junction nucleotides: 1. This CDR3 contains 13 residues. CDR1 is SGHVS, CDR2 FNYEAQ, per germline. The CDR3 region has the DNA TGTGCCAGCAGCTGGGGACAGGGGGCTGAAGCTTTCTTT. This encodes CASSWGQGAEAFF.

The chain employs TRBV3-1 (or the pseudogene TRBV3-2) and TRBJ2-5; a weak D match, TRBD2 (5 bases). The CDR3 loop spans 14 amino acids. V lost 1 base and J 5 bases, leaving 11 bases between the germline ends. Per the germline V gene, CDR1 is LGHDT and CDR2 is YNNKEL (reference sequence). The DNA of the CDR3 is TGTGCCAGCAGCCAAGTAAGAGGGCGCGAGACCCAGTACTTC. It codes for CASSQVRGRETQYF.

J is TRBJ2-5 and V is TRBV4-1; D perhaps matches TRBD2 (5 bases). The CDR3 runs 13 residues. The germline CDR1 and CDR2 sequences are MGHRA and YSYEKL. Trimming left V 4 bases short and J 5 bases short, with 11 bases between. Here the CDR3 reads CASSPSGLETQYF. The DNA for the CDR3 is TGCGCCAGCAGCCCGAGCGGTTTGGAGACCCAGTACTTC.

This clone was seen only once. V is TRBV7-9 and J is TRBJ2-3; TRBD1 matches 10 bases. This CDR3 has 15 residues. Germline lookup yields CDR1 SEHNR and CDR2 FQNEAQ (reference sequence). The junction had 6 bases not matched to a gene; V was cut back by 8 bases and J by 1 base. The DNA for the CDR3 is TGTGCCAGCGCCTCCGGGACAGGGGGCACAGATACGCAGTATTTT. This encodes CASASGTGGTDTQYF.

The V and J genes are TRBV9 and TRBJ1-2; 9 nucleotides agree with TRBD1. After removal of 5 bases from V and 8 bases from J, the junction contained 7 bases not matched to a gene. The CDR3 has 13 residues. Germline loops: CDR1 SGDLS, CDR2 YYNGEE. The CDR3 region is CASSRGQGYGYTF. In DNA form, the CDR3 reads TGTGCCAGCAGTAGGGGACAGGGTTACGGCTACACCTTC.

J is TRBJ1-1 and V is TRBV5-6; D is possibly TRBD1 (6 bases). CDR1 is SGHDT, CDR2 YYEEEE, per germline. The V end lost 4 bases, the J end lost 4 bases, and 11 bases lay between the germline ends. The CDR3 spans 13 residues. CDR3 sequence (DNA): TGTGCCAGCAGCCTCGGGGGGCTCACTGAAGCTTTCTTT. This codes for CASSLGGLTEAFF. The whole variable domain, remainder taken from reference TRBV5-6 and TRBJ1-1, is DAGVTQSPTHLIKTRGQQVTLRCSPKSGHDTVSWYQQALGQGPQFIFQYYEEEERQRGNFPDRFSGHQFPNYSSELNVNALLLGDSALYLCASSLGGLTEAFFGQGTRLTVV.

CDR3 in DNA: TGTGCCAGTAGTATAAGCAGTGGGGGGGATGAGCAGTTCTTC. Its translation is CASSISSGGDEQFF. This chain uses TRBV19 with TRBJ2-1, with TRBD2 matching 7 bases. Trimming took 2 bases from V and 8 from J; bases not matched to a gene: 6. CDR3 length: 14 amino acids. Germline values: CDR1 LNHDA, CDR2 SQIVND (reference sequence).